Described below is a single T cell receptor (beta chain) sequence and its context. Repertoires were generated with immunoSEQ multiplex PCR, while TCRdb's copy carries only in-frame clones and drops some. The sample consists of approximately 730,000 clones, approximately 85% of them appearing once. CDR3 length equals 14 residues. V lost 9 bases and J lost 1, with 15 bases in between. CDR1 is SEHNR and CDR2 is FQNEAQ in the germline V gene (reference sequence). The data stem from a study of shared T cell receptors in the human thymus. The same sample was also used in a study of human thymus T cells. That paper states: Among the donors, all were healthy Finnish infants having corrective surgery for congenital heart defects. During corrective heart surgery, resections were taken, and the thymus tissue came from them. Gene usage (both V and J) appeared biased in thymic and blood repertoires. Unrelated individuals reportedly shared highly overlapping thymic TCR repertoires.

Sample: thymocytes. This clonotype was obtained from a girl under two years old with a congenital heart defect. The chain recombines TRBV7-9 with TRBJ1-1; D call uncertain. CDR3 region: CASGLPAWNTEAFF. The CDR3 coding sequence is TGTGCCAGTGGGCTCCCTGCCTGGAACACTGAAGCTTTCTTT.